This T cell receptor (beta chain) was recorded in a study of CXCR3-negative and CXCR3-positive naive CD8 T cells. TRB cDNA libraries were made by UMI-labeled 5' RACE. TCRdb reprocessed the 5' RACE reads and stores each CDR3 protein as one record, lacking DNA. This sample lists around 34,000 distinct CDR3 sequences; its ten largest clones have around 15%. Sequenced input: memory CD8+ T cells from blood. The sequence was collected from a human donor in good health. Some clones in this sample may be carry-over from other donors' samples.

CDR3 in amino acids: CASSEYAGTGGNEQFF. The V and J genes are TRBV6-1 and TRBJ2-1; TCRdb names TRBD1, which stays unverified in the absence of DNA. Germline V CDR1 and CDR2: MNHNS, SASEGT. The CDR3 totals 16 residues.